Listed below are T cell receptor beta chains from one sample, sequenced in a study of blood T cell repertoires in COVID-19. The repertoire was sequenced with immunoSEQ multiplex PCR; TCRdb's copy has only in-frame clones and lacks some. The sample lists 150,000 or so clones; approximately 85% were seen once. Sequencing was performed on peripheral blood. These receptors all stem from a man between 60 and 75 years old with COVID-19, enrolled during active disease. Both conserved end residues are part of each CDR3. Each record gives: J gene, D gene, clone size, V gene, CDR3 protein, CDR3 DNA. A D gene is named only where the DNA matches it firmly. Clone size is shown for a subset of rows, as once, few, many or a class of expanded clone.

j_gene: TRBJ1-6; d_gene: TRBD1; abundance: NA; v_gene: TRBV11-2; CDR3aa: CASRGPAGGNSPLHF; CDR3nt: TGTGCCAGCCGGGGGCCTGCAGGGGGAAATTCACCCCTCCACTTT
j_gene: TRBJ2-7; d_gene: TRBD2; abundance: NA; v_gene: TRBV27; CDR3aa: CATHGLAGGPSYEQYF; CDR3nt: TGTGCCACACACGGGCTAGCGGGAGGGCCGTCATACGAGCAGTACTTC
j_gene: TRBJ1-5; d_gene: NA; abundance: once; v_gene: TRBV28; CDR3aa: CASSLRQTSNQPQHF; CDR3nt: TGTGCCAGCAGTTTACGACAGACTAGCAATCAGCCCCAGCATTTT
j_gene: TRBJ1-5; d_gene: NA; abundance: NA; v_gene: TRBV3-1/TRBV3-2; CDR3aa: CASSQGVLNQPQHF; CDR3nt: TGTGCCAGCAGCCAAGGGGTACTAAATCAGCCCCAGCATTTT
j_gene: TRBJ2-3; d_gene: NA; abundance: NA; v_gene: TRBV30; CDR3aa: CAWSDTSTSLFLFTDTQYF; CDR3nt: TGTGCCTGGAGTGATACTAGCACCTCTCTCTTTTTGTTTACAGATACGCAGTATTTT
j_gene: TRBJ1-3; d_gene: TRBD1; abundance: NA; v_gene: TRBV27; CDR3aa: CASSLTGVGNTIYF; CDR3nt: TGTGCCAGCAGTTTAACAGGGGTCGGAAACACCATATATTTT
j_gene: TRBJ2-7; d_gene: TRBD1; abundance: NA; v_gene: TRBV7-3; CDR3aa: CASSLTSGGTYEQYF; CDR3nt: TGTGCCAGCAGCTTAACGTCAGGGGGCACCTACGAGCAGTACTTC
j_gene: TRBJ1-5; d_gene: NA; abundance: NA; v_gene: TRBV20-1; CDR3aa: CSASRTGANQPQHF; CDR3nt: TGCAGTGCTAGTAGAACAGGAGCAAATCAGCCCCAGCATTTT
j_gene: TRBJ1-4; d_gene: NA; abundance: NA; v_gene: TRBV29-1; CDR3aa: CSVDNQGLGEKLFF; CDR3nt: TGCAGCGTAGACAACCAGGGGCTTGGAGAAAAACTGTTTTTT
j_gene: TRBJ1-5; d_gene: NA; abundance: NA; v_gene: TRBV6-2/TRBV6-3; CDR3aa: CASSFGMAGNQPQHF; CDR3nt: TGTGCCAGCAGTTTTGGAATGGCGGGCAATCAGCCCCAGCATTTT
j_gene: TRBJ1-1; d_gene: NA; abundance: NA; v_gene: TRBV7-2; CDR3aa: CASSREIQATEAFF; CDR3nt: TGTGCCAGCAGCCGGGAGATACAAGCCACTGAAGCTTTCTTT
j_gene: TRBJ1-6; d_gene: NA; abundance: NA; v_gene: TRBV12-3/TRBV12-4; CDR3aa: CASSSTEHSPLHF; CDR3nt: TGTGCCAGCAGTTCGACAGAACATTCACCCCTCCACTTT
j_gene: TRBJ2-2; d_gene: TRBD1; abundance: NA; v_gene: TRBV5-1; CDR3aa: CASSSERGQGKAGELFF; CDR3nt: TGCGCCAGCAGCTCCGAACGTGGACAGGGCAAGGCCGGGGAGCTGTTTTTT
j_gene: TRBJ2-7; d_gene: NA; abundance: NA; v_gene: TRBV21-1; CDR3aa: CASSPGERENEQYF; CDR3nt: TGTGCCAGCAGCCCAGGGGAGCGGGAGAACGAGCAGTACTTC
j_gene: TRBJ1-6; d_gene: NA; abundance: NA; v_gene: TRBV2; CDR3aa: CASSSHAAGAPSSPLHF; CDR3nt: TGTGCCAGCAGCTCCCATGCGGCGGGGGCCCCTTCGTCACCCCTCCACTTT
j_gene: TRBJ1-6; d_gene: TRBD1; abundance: NA; v_gene: TRBV14; CDR3aa: CASADRGSSPLHF; CDR3nt: TGTGCCAGCGCCGACAGGGGCTCATCACCCCTCCACTTT
j_gene: TRBJ1-2; d_gene: NA; abundance: NA; v_gene: TRBV12-3/TRBV12-4; CDR3aa: CASSLMQYYGYTF; CDR3nt: TGTGCCAGCAGTTTAATGCAGTACTATGGCTACACCTTC
j_gene: TRBJ2-1; d_gene: TRBD1; abundance: NA; v_gene: TRBV27; CDR3aa: CASSTQGVLAYNEQFF; CDR3nt: TGTGCCAGCAGTACTCAGGGGGTCTTAGCCTACAATGAGCAGTTCTTC
j_gene: TRBJ2-5; d_gene: NA; abundance: NA; v_gene: TRBV14; CDR3aa: CASSQEGATTQYF; CDR3nt: TGTGCCAGCAGCCAAGAGGGGGCAACGACCCAGTACTTC
j_gene: TRBJ1-1; d_gene: NA; abundance: NA; v_gene: TRBV3-1/TRBV3-2; CDR3aa: CASSQYQTDNTEAFF; CDR3nt: TGTGCCAGCAGCCAGTATCAGACAGACAACACTGAAGCTTTCTTT
j_gene: TRBJ2-2; d_gene: NA; abundance: NA; v_gene: TRBV7-2; CDR3aa: CASSFDRRNTGELFF; CDR3nt: TGTGCCAGCAGCTTCGACAGGAGGAACACCGGGGAGCTGTTTTTT
j_gene: TRBJ1-2; d_gene: TRBD1; abundance: NA; v_gene: TRBV6-6; CDR3aa: CASRSGQGNRDGYTF; CDR3nt: TGTGCCAGCAGATCCGGACAGGGCAATAGGGATGGCTACACCTTC
j_gene: TRBJ1-2; d_gene: NA; abundance: NA; v_gene: TRBV12-3/TRBV12-4; CDR3aa: CASTEQVLYGYTF; CDR3nt: TGTGCCAGCACAGAACAGGTACTCTATGGCTACACCTTC
j_gene: TRBJ1-5; d_gene: TRBD1; abundance: NA; v_gene: TRBV5-8; CDR3aa: CASSRGQGYSNQPQHF; CDR3nt: TGTGCCAGCTCGAGGGGACAGGGATATAGCAATCAGCCCCAGCATTTT
j_gene: TRBJ1-4; d_gene: TRBD1; abundance: few; v_gene: TRBV3-1/TRBV3-2; CDR3aa: CASSQDPIRQGRLATNEKLFF; CDR3nt: TGTGCCAGCAGCCAAGACCCTATCCGACAGGGTCGACTGGCAACTAATGAAAAACTGTTTTTT
j_gene: TRBJ1-6; d_gene: TRBD1; abundance: few; v_gene: TRBV4-3; CDR3aa: CASSQEDRAGNSPLHF; CDR3nt: TGCGCCAGCAGCCAGGAAGACAGGGCCGGGAATTCACCCCTCCACTTT
j_gene: TRBJ2-1; d_gene: NA; abundance: NA; v_gene: TRBV27; CDR3aa: CASRNSYNEQFF; CDR3nt: TGTGCCAGCAGAAACAGCTACAATGAGCAGTTCTTC
j_gene: TRBJ1-6; d_gene: TRBD1; abundance: few; v_gene: TRBV7-3; CDR3aa: CASSLETGNNSPLHF; CDR3nt: TGTGCCAGCAGCCTAGAGACAGGGAATAATTCACCCCTCCACTTT
j_gene: TRBJ1-5; d_gene: NA; abundance: NA; v_gene: TRBV12-3/TRBV12-4; CDR3aa: CASSWQSNQPQHF; CDR3nt: TGTGCCAGCAGTTGGCAAAGCAATCAGCCCCAGCATTTT
j_gene: TRBJ2-5; d_gene: NA; abundance: NA; v_gene: TRBV18; CDR3aa: CASSRGLEETQYF; CDR3nt: TGTGCCAGCTCACGAGGTCTAGAAGAGACCCAGTACTTC
j_gene: TRBJ1-1; d_gene: TRBD1; abundance: NA; v_gene: TRBV5-1; CDR3aa: CASSSGTGPEAFF; CDR3nt: TGCGCCAGCAGCTCCGGGACAGGGCCGGAAGCTTTCTTT
j_gene: TRBJ2-1; d_gene: NA; abundance: NA; v_gene: TRBV18; CDR3aa: CASLGGLPSYNEQFF; CDR3nt: TGTGCCAGCTTGGGTGGACTCCCTTCATACAATGAGCAGTTCTTC
j_gene: TRBJ1-2; d_gene: NA; abundance: NA; v_gene: TRBV12-5; CDR3aa: CASGSGGLNYGYTF; CDR3nt: TGTGCTAGTGGTTCGGGAGGCCTAAACTATGGCTACACCTTC
j_gene: TRBJ1-2; d_gene: NA; abundance: NA; v_gene: TRBV7-2; CDR3aa: CASSPNIPDSLGYTF; CDR3nt: TGTGCCAGCAGCCCCAATATACCCGACAGCTTGGGCTACACCTTC
j_gene: TRBJ1-6; d_gene: TRBD1; abundance: NA; v_gene: TRBV28; CDR3aa: CASRYDRVLYSPLHF; CDR3nt: TGTGCCAGCAGATATGACAGGGTTTTGTATTCACCCCTCCACTTT
j_gene: TRBJ1-2; d_gene: NA; abundance: NA; v_gene: TRBV5-1; CDR3aa: CASSLYLYYGYTF; CDR3nt: TGCGCCAGCAGCTTGTATCTTTACTATGGCTACACCTTC
j_gene: TRBJ1-5; d_gene: NA; abundance: once; v_gene: TRBV24-1; CDR3aa: CATSSGPEGQPQHF; CDR3nt: TGTGCCACCAGTTCAGGGCCAGAAGGTCAGCCCCAGCATTTT
j_gene: TRBJ2-3; d_gene: NA; abundance: NA; v_gene: TRBV7-3; CDR3aa: CASSHWGQTTDTQYF; CDR3nt: TGTGCCAGCAGCCATTGGGGGCAGACCACAGATACGCAGTATTTT
j_gene: TRBJ2-7; d_gene: NA; abundance: NA; v_gene: TRBV7-2; CDR3aa: CASSSGISAYEQYF; CDR3nt: TGTGCCAGCAGCTCGGGAATTTCAGCCTACGAGCAGTACTTC
j_gene: TRBJ2-4; d_gene: NA; abundance: NA; v_gene: TRBV7-2; CDR3aa: CASSSSGDKNIQYF; CDR3nt: TGTGCCAGCAGCTCCTCAGGGGACAAAAACATTCAGTACTTC
j_gene: TRBJ2-5; d_gene: NA; abundance: NA; v_gene: TRBV6-5; CDR3aa: CASNYLNRVKGTQYF; CDR3nt: TGTGCCAGCAACTACTTAAACAGGGTGAAAGGGACCCAGTACTTC
j_gene: TRBJ1-2; d_gene: TRBD1; abundance: NA; v_gene: TRBV5-1; CDR3aa: CASKGRGPSGEGYTF; CDR3nt: TGCGCCAGCAAGGGCAGGGGGCCCTCCGGAGAGGGCTACACCTTC
j_gene: TRBJ1-6; d_gene: NA; abundance: NA; v_gene: TRBV18; CDR3aa: CASSPFVNINSPLHF; CDR3nt: TGTGCCAGCTCACCATTCGTAAACATTAATTCACCCCTCCACTTT
j_gene: TRBJ1-6; d_gene: NA; abundance: NA; v_gene: TRBV27; CDR3aa: CASSLGTWLNSPLHF; CDR3nt: TGTGCCAGCAGTTTAGGGACATGGTTAAATTCACCCCTCCACTTT
j_gene: TRBJ1-4; d_gene: NA; abundance: NA; v_gene: TRBV2; CDR3aa: CASSPLTGVVTNEKLFF; CDR3nt: TGTGCCAGCAGCCCGTTGACAGGAGTGGTAACTAATGAAAAACTGTTTTTT
j_gene: TRBJ1-1; d_gene: TRBD1; abundance: NA; v_gene: TRBV19; CDR3aa: CASSIGQGGTEAFF; CDR3nt: TGTGCCAGTAGTATTGGTCAGGGGGGTACTGAAGCTTTCTTT
j_gene: TRBJ1-3; d_gene: TRBD1; abundance: NA; v_gene: TRBV12-3/TRBV12-4; CDR3aa: CAVDRGAGNTIYF; CDR3nt: TGTGCCGTGGACAGGGGAGCTGGAAACACCATATATTTT
j_gene: TRBJ1-1; d_gene: NA; abundance: NA; v_gene: TRBV10-1; CDR3aa: CASSESDTRTEAFF; CDR3nt: TGCGCCAGCAGTGAGTCGGACACGCGCACTGAAGCTTTCTTT
j_gene: TRBJ2-7; d_gene: TRBD2; abundance: NA; v_gene: TRBV6-6; CDR3aa: CASTPPGGSYEQYF; CDR3nt: TGTGCCAGCACCCCCCCGGGGGGCTCCTACGAGCAGTACTTC
j_gene: TRBJ1-2; d_gene: NA; abundance: NA; v_gene: TRBV7-9; CDR3aa: CASSLPGPGGYTF; CDR3nt: TGTGCCAGCAGCTTACCAGGCCCGGGGGGCTACACCTTC
j_gene: TRBJ1-2; d_gene: NA; abundance: NA; v_gene: TRBV7-2; CDR3aa: CASSLTRGGSNYGYTF; CDR3nt: TGTGCCAGCAGCTTAACCCGCGGGGGGTCTAACTATGGCTACACCTTC